This TCR beta chain was sequenced during a study of blood T cell repertoires in COVID-19 (TCRdb year 2020). Looking at the study overall: The collaborator samples originated in the United States, Italy and Spain and spanned the acute and convalescent phases of COVID-19. Where HLA class I and class II types were available, the types were taken from metadata supplied by the sample provider, not from assay-based typing. The prospective study material was composed of cDNA or gDNA derived from T cells, B-cell-depleted T cells, or PBMCs. The repertoires were released in a freely available public database meant as a resource for research on the immune response to SARS-CoV-2. The samples were drawn from the first 160 participants of the ongoing ImmuneRACE study and from 950 to 1,500 subjects provided by 6 global collaborators. A de-identified subject ID, COVID-19 status, age in years and sex were almost always included in the sample metadata. Deeply sampled blood TCRbeta repertoires from subjects exposed to, actively infected with, or recovered from COVID-19 were included in the dataset.

Note on this clone: The antigen this receptor binds is unknown. Per-base quality was not reported, and no clone a single base away is much larger than it.

Results and caveats for the whole study, not just this receptor: Clinical and demographic metadata were provided uncurated, with the amount varying by source and participant.

TCRbeta CDR3 regions were amplified from genomic DNA by means of the immunoSEQ Assay, a bias-controlled multiplex PCR. In the paper's pipeline: Within the assay, amplification of reference gene primers was used to estimate how many nucleated cells each sample contained. To quantify the absolute abundance of each unique TCRbeta CDR3 rearrangement, sequence reads were collapsed and filtered. For each sample, productive Simpson clonality was calculated as the square root of Simpson's diversity index across productive rearrangements. TCRdb's version of the immuneACCESS table is confined to in-frame rearrangements and falls short of the full clone set. An unresolved V gene accounts for under half of the shortfall where checked; the remainder is of unknown origin. The DNA was the basis for D and trimming; V, J and clone size are from that table. For this sample there are approximately 250,000 clones; approximately 86% appear just once. Under 2% of the sample rests with the top ten.

Samples from volunteer blood donors who had recovered from COVID-19 were contributed by a second Seattle source. The collaborating institutions used their own protocols to collect whole blood in K2EDTA tubes. For TCRbeta analysis, collaborators shipped samples as frozen whole blood, isolated PBMCs, or DNA extracted from either of those sample types. Ends trimmed: V by 4 bases, J by 8 bases; bases unmatched to a gene: 16. The germline V gene (reference sequence) specifies LGHDT as CDR1 and YNNKEL as CDR2. Measured from the cysteine to the phenylalanine, the CDR3 is 16 residues long. Of the read, only the CDR3 DNA is kept; its 48 bases are in frame from base 1.

The V gene is TRBV3-1 (or the pseudogene TRBV3-2) and the J gene is TRBJ1-2, with TRBD1 identical over 7 junction bases. Sample: peripheral blood. This TCR came from a woman between 55 and 75 years old who had recovered from COVID-19. The sequenced DNA is TGTGCCAGCAGCCCGGGCCCCCTGGAGGGGGCGCAAGGCTACACCTTC. This sequence encodes CASSPGPLEGAQGYTF.